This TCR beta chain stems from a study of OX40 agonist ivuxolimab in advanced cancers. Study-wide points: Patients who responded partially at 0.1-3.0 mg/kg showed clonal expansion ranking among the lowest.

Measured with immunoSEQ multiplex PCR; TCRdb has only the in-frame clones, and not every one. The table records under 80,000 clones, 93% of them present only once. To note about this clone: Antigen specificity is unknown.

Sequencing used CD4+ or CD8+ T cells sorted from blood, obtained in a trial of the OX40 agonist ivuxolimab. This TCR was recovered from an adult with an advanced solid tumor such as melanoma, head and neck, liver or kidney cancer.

This chain's CDR3 is CASSVARSSLYGYTF. CDR3 nucleotides: TGTGCCAGCAGCGTAGCTCGGTCGTCACTCTATGGCTACACCTTC. This chain links TRBV9 with TRBJ1-2; D not resolved. Looked up from germline, CDR1 is SGDLS and CDR2 is YYNGEE. The CDR3 is 15 residues long. Trimming shortened V by 0 bases and J by 4 bases, and 13 bases separated the two germline ends.